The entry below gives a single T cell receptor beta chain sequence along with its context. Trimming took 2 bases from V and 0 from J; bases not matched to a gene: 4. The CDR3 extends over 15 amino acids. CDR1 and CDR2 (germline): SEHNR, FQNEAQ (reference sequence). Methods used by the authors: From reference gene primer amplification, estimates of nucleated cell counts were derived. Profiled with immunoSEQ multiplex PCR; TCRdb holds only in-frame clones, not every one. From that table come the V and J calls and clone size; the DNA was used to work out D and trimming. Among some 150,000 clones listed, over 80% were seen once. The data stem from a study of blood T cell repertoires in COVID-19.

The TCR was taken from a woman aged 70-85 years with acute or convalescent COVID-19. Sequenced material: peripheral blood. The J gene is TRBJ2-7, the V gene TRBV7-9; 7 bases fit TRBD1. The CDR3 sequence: CASSLINRGSYEQYF. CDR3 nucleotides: TGTGCCAGCAGCTTAATCAACAGGGGCTCCTACGAGCAGTACTTC. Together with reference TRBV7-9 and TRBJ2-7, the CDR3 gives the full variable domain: DTGVSQNPRHKITKRGQNVTFRCDPISEHNRLYWYRQTLGQGPEFLTYFQNEAQLEKSRLLSDRFSAERPKGSFSTLEIQRTEQGDSAMYLCASSLINRGSYEQYFGPGTRLTVT.